This TCR beta chain appears in the sequencing data of a study of T cells in Graves' hyperthyroidism and ophthalmopathy. In the study overall: Peripheral blood samples were taken at initial diagnosis, prior to any treatment. Whole-study findings and limits: Blood also contained most expanded thyroid clonotypes above 0.001.

Subjects with ophthalmopathy showed a Clinical Activity Score no lower than 3, a NOSPECS grade no lower than 4, and a duration shorter than 3 months. Exclusion criteria comprised uncontrolled infection, other autoimmune disease, pregnancy or lactation. In this sample, this clonotype turned up many times. Its antigen is unknown. TCR beta CDR3 region amplification was performed from RNA transcripts. Primed by the HTBI set, a first-round RT-PCR was run on the TCR CDR3. A single record per CDR3 protein comes from TCRdb applying MiXCR to the multiplex PCR reads. This table has almost 350,000 distinct CDR3 sequences, roughly 18% appearing once. Germline assignment: CDR1 ENHRY and CDR2 SYGVKD. The CDR3 covers 13 residues. Trimming cost V 4 bases and J 5 bases, with 9 bases left between them.

V gene TRBV10-3 combines with J gene TRBJ1-5; D ambiguous. This receptor was obtained from a woman in her forties with Graves' ophthalmopathy. Sequenced material: blood. The CDR3 sequence: CAISGRNDQPQHF. The CDR3 region has the DNA TGTGCCATCAGTGGAAGAAACGATCAGCCCCAGCATTTT.